This T cell receptor beta chain is from a study of shared clonotypes between healthy human individuals. Study information: With ages of 18 to 49, the donors were a couple of women and a few men.

CDR3 length: 15 residues. V dropped 1 base and J dropped 2; count of bases not matched to a gene: 3. Germline loops: CDR1 GTSNPN, CDR2 SVGIG (reference sequence). Donors, without exception, were Caucasian adults residing in Nashville, Tennessee. TCRdb keeps only in-frame clones here, not all; method: immunoSEQ multiplex PCR. The repertoire has roughly 1,000,000 clones, about 84% of them found once; the top ten carry 0.55% to 0.7%. This clone has at least ten counts. The rearrangement uses TRBV30 and TRBJ1-4; 8 positions agree with TRBD1. The receptor was isolated from a man between 18 and 29 years old in good health. Some clones in this sample may be carry-over from other donors' samples. The sample taken for sequencing was memory CD4+ T cells from PBMCs. Subset defined: CD45RA-negative fraction. In DNA, the CDR3 is TGTGCCTGGAGTGCCCAGGGGGCCACTAATGAAAAACTGTTTTTT. It codes for CAWSAQGATNEKLFF.